This T cell receptor beta chain stems from a study of somatic mutations in cytotoxic T cells in rheumatoid arthritis. On the study more broadly: Patient blood (around 30 ml EDTA) was collected right after diagnosis, preceding any treatment. Including V beta1+ cells that were sequenced for TCRB, some T-cell populations stained with V beta antibodies were flow-sorted at nearly 100% purity.

The study, taken as a whole, reports: The clonality of CD8+ T cells was not significantly different between rheumatoid arthritis patients and age-matched healthy controls.

Isolation of CD4+ and CD8+ cells used positive magnetic bead selection, with purity checked by flow cytometry. The data were produced by immunoSEQ multiplex PCR, yet TCRdb's version contains in-frame clones alone and is incomplete. Of roughly 13,000 clones in the sample, around 68% were seen once. A word on this clone: Its specificity is not known.

CDR1 is SGHAT, CDR2 FQNNGV, per germline. V shed 8 bases and J shed 5 bases, with 18 bases lying between them. CDR3 size: 15 residues. The sequence came from an adult with rheumatoid arthritis. This chain uses TRBV11-2 with TRBJ2-2; the D is unclear. The sequenced material came from CD8+ T cells sorted from blood. The CDR3 DNA reads TGTGCCAGCTGGGATACGAGACACAGTACCGGGGAGCTGTTTTTT. Translation gives CASWDTRHSTGELFF.